The rows below give T cell receptor beta chains drawn from one sample of a study of T cells after yellow fever vaccination. Each CDR3 protein is one row after TCRdb ran MiXCR on the 5' RACE reads. The sample gives 450,000 to 650,000 distinct CDR3 sequences, roughly 14% of which show up once; roughly 13% is in the top ten. The input for sequencing was PBMCs, taken on the day of the yellow fever booster vaccination. The receptors originated from a man under 40 who received the YFV17D yellow fever vaccine. The CDR3 runs from the conserved cysteine through the conserved F or W. The order of the fields is J gene, V gene, clone size, D gene, CDR3 DNA, CDR3 protein. The D gene is left open where the match is weak. Expanded clones get a size class; other rows say once, few or many, or leave the size out.

TRBJ2-2 | TRBV29-1 | few | TRBD2 | TGCAGCGTAGGGACTAGCAAAGGGGAGCTGTTTTTT | CSVGTSKGELFF
TRBJ2-7 | TRBV5-5 | few | . | TGTGCCAGCAGCTATACGCCGACAGGCGACGAGCAGTACTTC | CASSYTPTGDEQYF
TRBJ1-5 | TRBV27 | . | . | TGTGCCAGCAGTTCCAGGGCACCCGGGGGCAATCAGCCCCAGCATTTT | CASSSRAPGGNQPQHF
TRBJ2-1 | TRBV24-1 | . | TRBD2 | TGTGCCACCAGTGATTCATCCGGGACTAGCGGCTACAATGAGCAGTTCTTC | CATSDSSGTSGYNEQFF
TRBJ2-1 | TRBV7-2 | . | . | TGTGCCAGCAGCTTAGTCGGTAGCGCTACGTTTGGCAATGAGCAGTTCTTC | CASSLVGSATFGNEQFF
TRBJ2-6 | TRBV4-3 | . | . | TGCGCCAGCAGCCACGACCACAGCTCTGGGGCCAACGTCCTGACTTTC | CASSHDHSSGANVLTF
TRBJ2-7 | TRBV20-1 | few | . | TGCAGTGTTGACTTGACTAACTCCTACGAGCAGTACTTC | CSVDLTNSYEQYF
TRBJ2-7 | TRBV7-2 | few | TRBD2 | TGTGCCAGCAGCTTCGGGTCGGGAGGGGCGGGGGAGCAGTACTTC | CASSFGSGGAGEQYF
TRBJ2-5 | TRBV3-1 | few | . | TGTGCCAGCAGACCTTTCGGGGCGGGTGACGAGACCCAGTACTTC | CASRPFGAGDETQYF
TRBJ2-7 | TRBV7-9 | . | . | TGTGCCAGCAGCTTAGCGGCAGACTCCTACGAGCAGTACTTC | CASSLAADSYEQYF
TRBJ2-1 | TRBV20-1 | . | TRBD1 | TGCAGTGCTAGAGATGAGGGGGCAAGCGATGAGCAGTTCTTC | CSARDEGASDEQFF
TRBJ2-1 | TRBV3-1 | . | . | TGTGCCAGCAGCCAAGGTCCAGGGTACAATGAGCAGTTCTTC | CASSQGPGYNEQFF
TRBJ2-3 | TRBV20-1 | many | . | TGCAGTGCTAGAGACGGGCGGAGAGGAGTAGATACGCAGTATTTT | CSARDGRRGVDTQYF
TRBJ2-7 | TRBV20-1 | many | TRBD2 | TGCAGTGCTCGCGAAACTAGCGGGAGTGGAGAGCAGTACTTC | CSARETSGSGEQYF
TRBJ2-7 | TRBV6-5 | . | . | TGTGCCAGCAGGTTGAGGGGGGAATACGAGCAGTACTTC | CASRLRGEYEQYF
TRBJ2-1 | TRBV20-1 | few | . | TGCAGTGCTCACGTCGGGGGAGAGCCCTACAATGAGCAGTTCTTC | CSAHVGGEPYNEQFF